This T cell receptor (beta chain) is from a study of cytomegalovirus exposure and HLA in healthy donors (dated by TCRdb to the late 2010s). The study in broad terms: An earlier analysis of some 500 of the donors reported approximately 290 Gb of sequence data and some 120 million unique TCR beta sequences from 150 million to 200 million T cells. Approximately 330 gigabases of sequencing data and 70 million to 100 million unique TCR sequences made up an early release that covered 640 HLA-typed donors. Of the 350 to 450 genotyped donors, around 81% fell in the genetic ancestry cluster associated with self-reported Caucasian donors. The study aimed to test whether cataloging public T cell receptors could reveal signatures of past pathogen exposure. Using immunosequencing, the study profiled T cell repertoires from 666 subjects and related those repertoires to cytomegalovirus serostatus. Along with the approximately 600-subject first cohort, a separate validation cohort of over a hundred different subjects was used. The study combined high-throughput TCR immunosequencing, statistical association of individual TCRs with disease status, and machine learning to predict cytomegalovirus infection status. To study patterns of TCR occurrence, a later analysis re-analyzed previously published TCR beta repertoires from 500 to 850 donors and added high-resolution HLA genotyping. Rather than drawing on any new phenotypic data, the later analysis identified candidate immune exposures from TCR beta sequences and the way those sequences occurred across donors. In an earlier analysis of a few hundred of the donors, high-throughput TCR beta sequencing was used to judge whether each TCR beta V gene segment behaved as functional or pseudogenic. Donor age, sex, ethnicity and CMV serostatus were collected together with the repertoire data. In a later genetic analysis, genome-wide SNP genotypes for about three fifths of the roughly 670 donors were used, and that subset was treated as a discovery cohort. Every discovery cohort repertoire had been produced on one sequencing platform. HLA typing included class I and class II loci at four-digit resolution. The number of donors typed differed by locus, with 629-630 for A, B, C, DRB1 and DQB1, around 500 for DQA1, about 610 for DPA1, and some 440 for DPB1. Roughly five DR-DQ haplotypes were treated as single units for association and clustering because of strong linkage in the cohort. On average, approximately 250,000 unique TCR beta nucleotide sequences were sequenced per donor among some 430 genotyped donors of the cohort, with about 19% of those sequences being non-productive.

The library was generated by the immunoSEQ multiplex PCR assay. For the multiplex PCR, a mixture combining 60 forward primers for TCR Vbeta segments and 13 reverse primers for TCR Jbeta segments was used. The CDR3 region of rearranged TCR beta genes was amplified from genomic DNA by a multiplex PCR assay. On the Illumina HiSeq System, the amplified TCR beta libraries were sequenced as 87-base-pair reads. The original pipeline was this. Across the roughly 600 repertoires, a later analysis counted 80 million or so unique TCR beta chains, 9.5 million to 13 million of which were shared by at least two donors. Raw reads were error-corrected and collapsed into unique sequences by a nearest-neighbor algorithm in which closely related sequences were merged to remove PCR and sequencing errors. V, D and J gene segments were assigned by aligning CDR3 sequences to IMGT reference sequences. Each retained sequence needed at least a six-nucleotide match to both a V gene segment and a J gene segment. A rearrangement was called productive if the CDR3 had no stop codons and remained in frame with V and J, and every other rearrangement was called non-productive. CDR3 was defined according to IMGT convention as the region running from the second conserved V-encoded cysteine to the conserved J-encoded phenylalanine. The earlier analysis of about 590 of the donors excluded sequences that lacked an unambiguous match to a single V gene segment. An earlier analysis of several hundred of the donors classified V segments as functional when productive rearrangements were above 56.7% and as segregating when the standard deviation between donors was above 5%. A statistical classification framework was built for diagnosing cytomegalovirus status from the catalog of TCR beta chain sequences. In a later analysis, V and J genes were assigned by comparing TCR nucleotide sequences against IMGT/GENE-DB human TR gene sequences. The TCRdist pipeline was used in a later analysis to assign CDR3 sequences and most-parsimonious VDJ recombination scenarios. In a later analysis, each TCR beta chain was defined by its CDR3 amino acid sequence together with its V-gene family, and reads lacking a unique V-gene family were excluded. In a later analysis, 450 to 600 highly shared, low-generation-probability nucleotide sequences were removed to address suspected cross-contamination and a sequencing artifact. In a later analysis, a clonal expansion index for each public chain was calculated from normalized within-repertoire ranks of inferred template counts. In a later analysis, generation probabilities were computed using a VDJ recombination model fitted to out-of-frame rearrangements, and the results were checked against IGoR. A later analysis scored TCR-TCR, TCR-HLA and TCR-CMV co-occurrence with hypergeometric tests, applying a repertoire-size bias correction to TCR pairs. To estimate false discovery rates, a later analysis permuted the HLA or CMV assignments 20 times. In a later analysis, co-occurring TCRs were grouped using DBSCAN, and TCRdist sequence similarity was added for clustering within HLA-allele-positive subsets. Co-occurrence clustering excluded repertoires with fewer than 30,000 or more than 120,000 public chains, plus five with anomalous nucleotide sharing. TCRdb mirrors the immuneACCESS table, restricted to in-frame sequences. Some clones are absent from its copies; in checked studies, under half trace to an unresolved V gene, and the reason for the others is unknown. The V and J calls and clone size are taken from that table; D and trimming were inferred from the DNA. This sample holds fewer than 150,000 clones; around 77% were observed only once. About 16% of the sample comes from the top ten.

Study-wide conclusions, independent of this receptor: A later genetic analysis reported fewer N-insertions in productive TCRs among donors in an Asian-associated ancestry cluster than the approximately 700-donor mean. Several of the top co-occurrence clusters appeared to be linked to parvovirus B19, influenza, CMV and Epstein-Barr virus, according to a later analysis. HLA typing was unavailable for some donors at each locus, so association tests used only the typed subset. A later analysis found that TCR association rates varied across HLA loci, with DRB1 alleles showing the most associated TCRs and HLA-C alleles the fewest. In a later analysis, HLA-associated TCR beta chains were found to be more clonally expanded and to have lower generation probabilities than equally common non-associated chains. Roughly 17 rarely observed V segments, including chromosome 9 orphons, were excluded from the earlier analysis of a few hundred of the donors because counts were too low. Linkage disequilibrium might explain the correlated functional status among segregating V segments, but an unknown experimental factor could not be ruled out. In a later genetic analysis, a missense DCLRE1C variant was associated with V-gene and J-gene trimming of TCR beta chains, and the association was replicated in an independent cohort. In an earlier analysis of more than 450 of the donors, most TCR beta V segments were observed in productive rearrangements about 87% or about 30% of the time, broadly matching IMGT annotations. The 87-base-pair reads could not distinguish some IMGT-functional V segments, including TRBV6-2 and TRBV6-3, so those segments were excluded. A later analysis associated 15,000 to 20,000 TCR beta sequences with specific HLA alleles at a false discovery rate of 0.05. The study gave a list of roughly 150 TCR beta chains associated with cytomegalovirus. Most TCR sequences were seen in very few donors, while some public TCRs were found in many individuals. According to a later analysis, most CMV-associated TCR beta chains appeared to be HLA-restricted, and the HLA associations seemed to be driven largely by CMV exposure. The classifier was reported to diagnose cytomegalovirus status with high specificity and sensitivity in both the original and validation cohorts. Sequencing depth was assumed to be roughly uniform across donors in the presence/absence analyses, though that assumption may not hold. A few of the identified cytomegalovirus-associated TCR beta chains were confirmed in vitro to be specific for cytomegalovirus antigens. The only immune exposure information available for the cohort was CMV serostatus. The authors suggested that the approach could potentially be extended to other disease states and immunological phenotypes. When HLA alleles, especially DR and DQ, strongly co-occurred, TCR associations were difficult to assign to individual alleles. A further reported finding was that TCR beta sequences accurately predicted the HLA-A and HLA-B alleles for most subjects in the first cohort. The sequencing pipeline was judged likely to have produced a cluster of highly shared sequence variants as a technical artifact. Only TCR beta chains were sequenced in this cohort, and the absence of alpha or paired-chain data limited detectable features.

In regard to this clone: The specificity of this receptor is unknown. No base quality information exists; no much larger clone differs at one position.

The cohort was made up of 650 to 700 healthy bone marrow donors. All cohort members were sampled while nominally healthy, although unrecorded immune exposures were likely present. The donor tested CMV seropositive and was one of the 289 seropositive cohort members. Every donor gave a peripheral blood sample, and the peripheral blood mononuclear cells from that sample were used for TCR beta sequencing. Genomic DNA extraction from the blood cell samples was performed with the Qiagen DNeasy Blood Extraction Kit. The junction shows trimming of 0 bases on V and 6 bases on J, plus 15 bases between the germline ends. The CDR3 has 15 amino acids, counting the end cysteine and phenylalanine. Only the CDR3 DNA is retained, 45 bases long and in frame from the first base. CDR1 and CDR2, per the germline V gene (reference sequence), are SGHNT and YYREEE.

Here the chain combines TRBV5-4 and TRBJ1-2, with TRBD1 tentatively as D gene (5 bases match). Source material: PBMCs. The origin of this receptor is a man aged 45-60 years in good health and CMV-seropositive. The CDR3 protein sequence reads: CASSLEQGLVHGYTF. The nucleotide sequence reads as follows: TGTGCCAGCAGCTTGGAGCAGGGACTCGTCCATGGCTACACCTTC.